This TCR beta chain originates from a study of a mutant IDH1 vaccine in newly diagnosed glioma. Background on the study: Treatment recipients were approximately 62% male and around 38% female, and their mean age was 40.4 years.

The assay was immunoSEQ multiplex PCR, and TCRdb's table has in-frame clones only and misses some. The sample carries 50,000 to 75,000 clones, about 91% recorded once. On this clone: Its antigen is unidentified.

Germline V gene sequence: CDR1 MNHNS, CDR2 SASEGT. This CDR3 contains 14 residues. The germline V and J ends were trimmed by 6 bases and 9 bases, with 17 bases remaining between them. Findings and limits, study-wide: There were vaccine-induced immune responses in about 92% of the patients.

The time point here: baseline, week 1 (first vaccination visit). Specified treatment: pre-vaccination baseline after standard-of-care therapy. Newly diagnosed WHO grade 3 or 4 IDH1-mutant, ATRX-lost astrocytomas were identified in the donors. This clonotype was sampled from a man in his fifties or sixties with glioma. The sequenced sample was PBMCs, obtained from a glioma patient treated with radiotherapy, temozolomide or both. The V and J genes are TRBV6-1 and TRBJ2-2; D is uncertain. The DNA of the CDR3 is TGTGCCAGCAGGGGCGTTGCGTCGAACCGGGAGCTGTTTTTT. Protein product: CASRGVASNRELFF.